This entry describes one T cell receptor (beta chain). Antigen unknown. Trimming cost V 0 bases and J 4 bases, with 12 bases left between them. The CDR3 spans 15 residues. Germline V gene sequence: CDR1 LNHNV, CDR2 YYDKDF (reference sequence). These data come from a study of blood T cells in healthy people across ages. Donor samples were obtained from healthy Caucasian individuals from Russia, aged roughly 6 to 95. General observations from the study: Relative to aged donors, long-lived donors carried more naive CD4+ cells and displayed higher diversity.

A J-beta primer mix and a sample-barcoded 5' primer were used in a second PCR of about 7 to 11 cycles. Researchers report that a template-switch adaptor with 12 random nucleotides tagged each cDNA molecule. TCRdb independently ran MiXCR on the 5' RACE reads; one entry per CDR3 protein. The sample holds roughly 680,000 distinct CDR3 sequences, roughly half seen once. The chain joins TRBV15 to TRBJ2-5; TRBD1 is a possible D gene (6 bases). The clonotype originates from an elderly woman in good health. Input material: blood. This chain's CDR3 is CATSRDRGSVETQYF. CDR3 nucleotide sequence: TGTGCCACCAGCAGAGATAGGGGGTCCGTAGAGACCCAGTACTTC. Based on the CDR3 plus reference TRBV15 and TRBJ2-5, the full variable domain is DAMVIQNPRYQVTQFGKPVTLSCSQTLNHNVMYWYQQKSSQAPKLLFHYYDKDFNNEADTPDNFQSRRPNTSFCFLDIRSPGLGDTAMYLCATSRDRGSVETQYFGPGTRLLVL.